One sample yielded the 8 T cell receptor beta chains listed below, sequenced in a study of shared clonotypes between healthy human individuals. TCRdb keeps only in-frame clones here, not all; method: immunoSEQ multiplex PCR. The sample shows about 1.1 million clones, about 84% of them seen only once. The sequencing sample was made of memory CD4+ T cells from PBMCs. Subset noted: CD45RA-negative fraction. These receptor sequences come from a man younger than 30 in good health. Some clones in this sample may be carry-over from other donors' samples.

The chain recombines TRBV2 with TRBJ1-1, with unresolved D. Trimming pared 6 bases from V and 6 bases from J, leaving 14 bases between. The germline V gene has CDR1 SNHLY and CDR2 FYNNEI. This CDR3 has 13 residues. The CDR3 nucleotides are TGTGCCAGCAGGGAGGACGAACGGGCTGAAGCTTTCTTT. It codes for CASREDERAEAFF.

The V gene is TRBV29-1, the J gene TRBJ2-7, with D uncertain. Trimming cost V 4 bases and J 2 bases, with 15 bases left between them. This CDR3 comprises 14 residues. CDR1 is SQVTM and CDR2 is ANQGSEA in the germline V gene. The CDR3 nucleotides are TGCAGCGTTGGTAGTTGGCAAGCCCCCTACGAGCAGTACTTC. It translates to CSVGSWQAPYEQYF.

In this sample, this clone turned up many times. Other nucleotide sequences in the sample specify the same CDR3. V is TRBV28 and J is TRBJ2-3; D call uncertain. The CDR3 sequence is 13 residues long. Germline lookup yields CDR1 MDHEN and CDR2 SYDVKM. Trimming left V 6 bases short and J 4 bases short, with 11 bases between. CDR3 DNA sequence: TGTGCCAGCAGCCCGGGTGGCCCAGATACGCAGTATTTT. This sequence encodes CASSPGGPDTQYF.

The CDR3 here is CASSPDSLNTEAFF. DNA for the CDR3: TGTGCCAGCTCACCGGACAGCTTGAACACTGAAGCTTTCTTT. The chain carries TRBV18 and TRBJ1-1; D perhaps matches TRBD1 (6 bases). The germline V gene has CDR1 KGHSH and CDR2 LQKENI. V lost 3 bases, J lost 0 bases, and 8 bases lay in between. This CDR3 region has 14 residues.

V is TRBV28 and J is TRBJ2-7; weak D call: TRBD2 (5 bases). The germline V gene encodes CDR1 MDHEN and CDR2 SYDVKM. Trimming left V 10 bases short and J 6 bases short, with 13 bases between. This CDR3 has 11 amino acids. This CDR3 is CATERIGEQYF. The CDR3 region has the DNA TGTGCCACTGAGCGGATTGGCGAGCAGTACTTC.

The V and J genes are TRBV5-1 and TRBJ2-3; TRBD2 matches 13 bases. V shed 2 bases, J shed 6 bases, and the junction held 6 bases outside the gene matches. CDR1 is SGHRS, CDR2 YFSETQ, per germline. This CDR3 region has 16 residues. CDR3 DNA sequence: TGCGCCAGCAGCTTACTCACTAGCGGGAGGGCGGATACGCAGTATTTT. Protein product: CASSLLTSGRADTQYF.

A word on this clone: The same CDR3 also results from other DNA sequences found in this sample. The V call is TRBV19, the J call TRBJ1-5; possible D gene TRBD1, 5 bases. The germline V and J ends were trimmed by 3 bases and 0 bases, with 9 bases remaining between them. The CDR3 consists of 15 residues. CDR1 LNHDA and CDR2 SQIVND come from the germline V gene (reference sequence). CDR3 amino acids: CASSIGTDSNQPQHF. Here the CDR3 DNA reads TGTGCCAGTAGTATCGGGACGGATAGCAATCAGCCCCAGCATTTT.

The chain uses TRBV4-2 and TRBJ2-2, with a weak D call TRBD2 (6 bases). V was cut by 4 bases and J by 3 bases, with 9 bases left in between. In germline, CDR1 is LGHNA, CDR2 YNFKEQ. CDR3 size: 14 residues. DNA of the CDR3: TGTGCCAGCAGCCGGACTATCGACACCGGGGAGCTGTTTTTT. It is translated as CASSRTIDTGELFF.